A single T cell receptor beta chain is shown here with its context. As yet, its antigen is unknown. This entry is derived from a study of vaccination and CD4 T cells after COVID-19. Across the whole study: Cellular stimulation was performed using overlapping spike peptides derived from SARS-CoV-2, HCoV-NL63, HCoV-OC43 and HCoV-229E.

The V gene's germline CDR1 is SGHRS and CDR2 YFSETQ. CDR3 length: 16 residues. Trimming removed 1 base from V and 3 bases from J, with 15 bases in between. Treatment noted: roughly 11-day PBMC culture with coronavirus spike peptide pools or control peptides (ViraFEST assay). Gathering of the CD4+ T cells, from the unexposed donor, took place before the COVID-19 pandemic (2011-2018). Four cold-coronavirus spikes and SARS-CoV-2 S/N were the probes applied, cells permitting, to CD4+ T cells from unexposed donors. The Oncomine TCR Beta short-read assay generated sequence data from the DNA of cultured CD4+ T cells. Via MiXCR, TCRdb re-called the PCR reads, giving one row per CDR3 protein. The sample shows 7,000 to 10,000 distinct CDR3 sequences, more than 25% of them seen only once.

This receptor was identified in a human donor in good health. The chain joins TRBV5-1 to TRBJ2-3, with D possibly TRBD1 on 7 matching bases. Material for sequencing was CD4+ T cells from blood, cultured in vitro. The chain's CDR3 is CASSLPSQGGTDTQYF. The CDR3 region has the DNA TGCGCCAGCAGCTTGCCCTCGCAGGGGGGTACAGATACGCAGTATTTT.